This TCR beta chain was sequenced during a study of shared clonotypes between healthy human individuals. Whole-study findings and limits: All-four-donor shared clonotypes had higher generation probabilities than non-shared clonotypes did. Incompleteness in sorted-subset sequencing, despite large depth, was shown by rarefaction.

An even split of each subset's genomic DNA across several immunoSEQ plates was performed. Assay used: immunoSEQ multiplex PCR; TCRdb lists only in-frame clones, some missing. This sample yields roughly 2,000,000 clones, of which just over 90% are seen a single time; 1.5% to 2% belongs to the top ten. A word on this clone: The antigen is not known.

CDR3 length equals 18 residues. Germline CDR1 reads SGHTA; CDR2 reads FQGTGA. V lost 2 bases and J lost 3, with 20 bases in between. Positively selected for CCR7, the CD45RO-negative cells used as naive CD8 cells excluded terminally differentiated effector memory CD45RA+ cells. The sequencing sample was made of naive CD8+ T cells from PBMCs. The V gene is TRBV7-3, the J gene TRBJ1-3; D is undetermined. The source is a man between 18 and 35 years old in good health. Some clones in this sample may be carry-over from other donors' samples. The DNA for the CDR3 is TGTGCCAGCAGCTTACTTACATCGGACGGAGCCGTTGGAAACACCATATATTTT. Amino acids: CASSLLTSDGAVGNTIYF.